This entry is about one T cell receptor (beta chain). No antigen is known for it. Measured with immunoSEQ multiplex PCR; TCRdb has only the in-frame clones, and not every one. The sample contains roughly 100,000 clones, 70% to 90% of which appear only once. Per germline, CDR1 LGHNT and CDR2 FRNRAP. The CDR3 has 15 amino acids. V was cut by 0 bases and J by 2 bases, with 8 bases left in between. The sample comes from a study of T cell responses to AZD1222 COVID-19 vaccine. About the study: It was second doses at about 4 or about 12 weeks that were pooled. The study, taken as a whole, reports: Spike-spanning, vaccine-associated CD4 TCRs were dominant at 160-218 and 743-854. Nearly half of spike-specific TCRs reportedly target variant regions that are unmutated in the B.1.351 and B.1.1.7 variants. White British people made up most donors, females outnumbered males, and clonal diversity was possibly underestimated.

The source is an adult in good health. The sequencing used peripheral blood, collected on day 0 of AZD1222 vaccination. This chain joins TRBV12-5 and TRBJ1-5; D uncertain. CDR3 coding DNA: TGTGCTAGTGGTTTGGTCAGCGATGGCAATCAGCCCCAGCATTTT. Amino acid sequence: CASGLVSDGNQPQHF.